The next 6 T cell receptor beta chains were all read from a single sample in a study of Ad26.COV2.S vaccination and SARS-CoV-2 variants. Stated treatment: around 19 received Ad26.COV2.S at low or high dose, single or two shots; roughly 5 received placebo; per-sample allocation not given. The investigators took samples on day 63 after the first vaccine or placebo injection. The method was immunoSEQ multiplex PCR; TCRdb's version includes in-frame clones alone and lacks a portion of them. The table includes 430,000 or so clones, 80% to 95% detected once. This specimen consisted of peripheral blood, obtained in a trial of Ad26.COV2.S vaccine versus placebo. These TCRs come from a person between 18 and 59 years old who received the Ad26.COV2.S COVID-19 vaccine or a placebo.

The chain is built from TRBV5-6 and TRBJ1-3; a weak D match, TRBD1 (5 bases). The germline gives CDR1 SGHDT, CDR2 YYEEEE. The CDR3 runs to 14 residues. The ends were cut back, 0 bases at V and 3 bases at J, with 7 bases in the middle. The CDR3 DNA reads as TGTGCCAGCAGCTTGGAGGGGCTTGGAAACACCATATATTTT. This gives the protein CASSLEGLGNTIYF.

The gene calls are TRBV7-8 and TRBJ2-5; no reliable D call. The CDR3 is 13 residues long. Germline V gene data show CDR1 as SGHVS and CDR2 as FQNEAQ. Trimming shortened V by 5 bases and J by 5 bases, and 12 bases separated the two germline ends. CDR3 bases: TGTGCCAGCAGCCTAAATAGGCTGGAGACCCAGTACTTC. This sequence encodes CASSLNRLETQYF.

The chain couples TRBV30 to TRBJ2-1; possible D gene TRBD2, 5 bases. V was trimmed by 0 bases and J by 4 bases, leaving 7 bases between them. The V gene's germline CDR1 is GTSNPN and CDR2 SVGIG (reference sequence). This CDR3 is 13 amino acids long. CDR3 loop: CAWSVLDYNEQFF. The CDR3, as DNA: TGTGCCTGGAGTGTACTAGATTACAATGAGCAGTTCTTC.

This clone is a singleton in its sample. V gene TRBV2 combines with J gene TRBJ2-7; maybe TRBD2 (5 bases). Germline CDR1 reads SNHLY; CDR2 reads FYNNEI. The CDR3 runs to 16 residues. The V and J ends lost 7 bases and 0 bases respectively, with 19 bases between them. The CDR3 DNA sequence: TGTGCCAGCACCAGAGGGAGTTTCTCCGGCTCCTACGAGCAGTACTTC. It specifies CASTRGSFSGSYEQYF.

V gene TRBV13 combines with J gene TRBJ2-7; 8 positions match TRBD1. V lost 5 bases, J lost 0 bases, and 3 bases stayed unmatched. This CDR3 comprises 14 residues. Germline V gene data show CDR1 as PRHDT and CDR2 as FYEKMQ (reference sequence). CDR3 DNA sequence: TGTGCCAGCAGCCCCGGGACAGGCTCCTACGAGCAGTACTTC. Translation gives CASSPGTGSYEQYF.

The chain is built from TRBV19 and TRBJ2-7; 15 nucleotides match TRBD2. J lost 4 bases, V lost 6 bases, and 7 bases had no gene match. CDR1 is LNHDA, CDR2 SQIVND, per germline (reference sequence). The CDR3 extends over 16 amino acids. The CDR3 DNA follows: TGTGCCAGTAGGGGACTAGCGGGAGGTCCGTGGTACGAGCAGTACTTC. Protein product: CASRGLAGGPWYEQYF.